What follows are 20 T cell receptor beta chains derived from one specimen sequenced in a study of T cell repertoires in cytomegalovirus infection. TCRdb re-analysed the reads in MiXCR, keeping a single row per CDR3 protein. The sample carries fewer than 85,000 distinct CDR3 sequences, 4% recorded once. Specimen: PBMCs. The source of these receptors is a human donor in good health (CMV status not recorded). Some clones in this sample may be carry-over from other donors' samples.

This clonotype was seen repeatedly, ten times or more. This rearrangement joins TRBV7-2 to TRBJ1-5; the D is unclear. V shed 2 bases and J shed 5 bases, with 7 bases lying between them. Germline values: CDR1 SGHTA, CDR2 FQGNSA. The CDR3 runs to 13 residues. The CDR3 reads CASSLRIYQPQHF. As DNA, the CDR3 is TGTGCCAGCAGCTTAAGGATCTATCAGCCCCAGCATTTT.

This clonotype showed up many times. This rearrangement joins TRBV12-3 or TRBV12-4 to TRBJ2-2; TRBD2 matches at 10 bases. Trimming removed 5 bases from V and 5 bases from J; junction bases left unmatched: 2. The CDR3 totals 14 residues. CDR3 amino acids: CASSTSGKTGELFF. The CDR3 DNA follows: TGTGCCAGCAGTACTAGCGGGAAGACCGGGGAGCTGTTTTTT.

This sequence joins TRBV12-3 or TRBV12-4 and TRBJ2-1; 13 bases are shared with TRBD2. The CDR3 runs 17 residues. V dropped 7 bases and J dropped 0; count of bases not matched to a gene: 6. CDR3 residues: CASKGLAGAGSYNEQFF. The CDR3 coding sequence is TGTGCCAGCAAAGGACTAGCGGGAGCTGGCTCCTACAATGAGCAGTTCTTC.

This clonotype was seen many times. V gene TRBV7-2 combines with J gene TRBJ2-3; D perhaps matches TRBD2 (5 bases). The CDR3 is 18 amino acids. The germline CDR1 and CDR2 sequences are SGHTA and FQGNSA. The V gene lost 0 bases and the J gene lost 0 bases, with 16 bases spanning the gap. CDR3 protein: CASSLAMRGSSSTDTQYF. The CDR3, as DNA: TGTGCCAGCAGCTTAGCGATGAGAGGGTCGTCTAGCACAGATACGCAGTATTTT. Complete variable domain (other parts from reference TRBV7-2 and TRBJ2-3): GAGVSQSPSNKVTEKGKDVELRCDPISGHTALYWYRQSLGQGLEFLIYFQGNSAPDKSGLPSDRFSAERTGGSVSTLTIQRTQQEDSAVYLCASSLAMRGSSSTDTQYFGPGTRLTVL.

The J gene is TRBJ2-5, the V gene TRBV4-1, with 8 bases fitting TRBD1. Unmatched junction bases numbered 10, after V lost 4 bases and J lost 3 bases. CDR1 and CDR2 from the germline V gene are MGHRA and YSYEKL. This CDR3 is 16 amino acids long. CDR3 DNA sequence: TGCGCCAGCAGCCTCCGGTGGGCAGGGGGCAAAGAGACCCAGTACTTC. Amino acids: CASSLRWAGGKETQYF.

This clonotype came up many times. The V call is TRBV6-1, the J call TRBJ2-7, with TRBD2 as a possible D gene (6 bases). The germline CDR1 and CDR2 sequences are MNHNS and SASEGT. V lost 4 bases, J lost 7 bases, and 14 bases lay in between. The CDR3 is 13 amino acids. CDR3 nucleotide sequence: TGTGCCAGCAGTGTGACAGACGGGGGTGAGCAGTACTTC. Protein: CASSVTDGGEQYF.

This clonotype was recorded many times. The chain combines TRBV7-2 with TRBJ1-3; TRBD1 aligns across 8 bases. CDR3 size: 15 residues. Germline V CDR1 and CDR2: SGHTA, FQGNSA. J was trimmed by 0 bases and V by 5 bases; bases with no gene match: 3. The CDR3 is CASSGQGRSGNTIYF. The CDR3 DNA reads as TGTGCCAGCAGCGGACAGGGCCGCTCTGGAAACACCATATATTTT.

This clonotype has at least ten counts. The chain carries TRBV7-2 and TRBJ1-6; TRBD1 aligns across 9 bases. CDR3 length: 15 amino acids. The junction had 5 bases not matched to a gene; V was cut back by 1 base and J by 10 bases. From germline, CDR1 is SGHTA and CDR2 FQGNSA. The CDR3 DNA sequence: TGTGCCAGCAGCTTAGGGGGACAGGGCCGGTCACCCCTCCACTTT. Amino acid sequence: CASSLGGQGRSPLHF.

This clonotype was detected ten times or more. The J gene is TRBJ2-1, the V gene TRBV20-1, with 10 positions matching TRBD2. J gave up 4 bases and V 6 bases, and 6 bases lay outside the gene matches. The CDR3 spans 14 residues. Germline V gene sequence: CDR1 DFQATT, CDR2 SNEGSKA (reference sequence). In DNA, the CDR3 is TGCAGTGCGCTAGGACTAGCGGCATACAATGAGCAGTTCTTC. Protein: CSALGLAAYNEQFF.

This clonotype was recorded at least ten times. The chain is built from TRBV7-2 and TRBJ1-2, with a weak D call TRBD1 (5 bases). V was cut by 3 bases and J by 2 bases, with 13 bases left in between. The CDR3 covers 15 residues. Germline V gene lookup returns CDR1 SGHTA and CDR2 FQGNSA. This CDR3 reads CASSFPGITNYGYTF. CDR3 coding DNA: TGTGCCAGCAGCTTCCCAGGGATCACGAACTATGGCTACACCTTC. Looking up the rest from reference TRBV7-2 and TRBJ1-2 gives the full variable domain: GAGVSQSPSNKVTEKGKDVELRCDPISGHTALYWYRQSLGQGLEFLIYFQGNSAPDKSGLPSDRFSAERTGGSVSTLTIQRTQQEDSAVYLCASSFPGITNYGYTFGSGTRLTVV.

This clonotype came up many times. The V and J genes are TRBV6-5 and TRBJ1-6; D is possibly TRBD1 (5 bases). Germline loops: CDR1 MNHEY, CDR2 SVGAGI. The CDR3 has 16 residues. Trimming removed 4 bases from V and 0 bases from J, with 10 bases in between. CDR3 protein: CASSWDSSSYNSPLHF. The CDR3 region has the DNA TGTGCCAGCAGTTGGGACTCGAGCTCCTATAATTCACCCCTCCACTTT.

This clonotype was observed many times. The chain uses TRBV7-2 and TRBJ2-2; 7 bases align to TRBD1. Germline loops: CDR1 SGHTA, CDR2 FQGNSA. V trimming: 5 bases; J trimming: 5 bases; junction bases outside the gene matches: 5. The CDR3 contains 14 residues. For the CDR3, the DNA is TGTGCCAGCAGCCCACGACAGGGTACCGGGGAGCTGTTTTTT. It translates to CASSPRQGTGELFF.

Comments on this clonotype: Since a much larger clone is just one base distant, this may be a read error. V gene TRBV29-1 combines with J gene TRBJ2-3; D is uncertain. CDR3 length: 12 residues. CDR1 and CDR2 from the germline V gene are SQVTM and ANQGSEA. V dropped 8 bases and J dropped 4 bases, with 13 bases sitting between them. CDR3 nucleotides: TGCAGCTCCGAAAGGTTCGCAGATACGCAGTATTTT. Translation gives CSSERFADTQYF.

This clonotype was seen repeatedly, ten times or more. The V gene is TRBV7-8, the J gene TRBJ2-2, with D possibly TRBD2 on 5 matching bases. Germline CDR1 reads SGHVS; CDR2 reads FQNEAQ. The CDR3 runs to 15 residues. The V end lost 6 bases, the J end lost 1 base, and 12 bases lay between the germline ends. CDR3 DNA: TGTGCCAGCAGAAGGGAGCAGGTGAACACCGGGGAGCTGTTTTTT. Its translation: CASRREQVNTGELFF.

In its sample, this clonotype was seen many times. The chain carries TRBV7-6 and TRBJ1-5, with 10 bases matching TRBD1. Germline V gene sequence: CDR1 SGHVS, CDR2 FNYEAQ. This CDR3 is 14 amino acids long. Germline trimming cut 1 base from V and 11 bases from J; bases unmatched to any gene: 5. In DNA, the CDR3 is TGTGCCAGCAGCTTAGATCCGACAGGGGGCACCCAGCATTTT. This codes for CASSLDPTGGTQHF.

This clonotype has a count of ten or more. V usage is TRBV7-2 and J usage is TRBJ1-2, with 7 nucleotides matching TRBD1. In germline, CDR1 is SGHTA, CDR2 FQGNSA. V trimming: 6 bases; J trimming: 5 bases; junction bases outside the gene matches: 6. The CDR3 runs 13 residues. CDR3 nucleotide sequence: TGTGCCAGCAGGCGTACAGGGGATTATGGCTACACCTTC. As protein: CASRRTGDYGYTF.

There are many counts of this clonotype. The chain combines TRBV6-5 with TRBJ2-7; 10 positions agree with TRBD2. CDR3 length equals 16 residues. CDR1 is MNHEY, CDR2 SVGAGI, per germline. Unmatched junction bases numbered 15, after V lost 7 bases and J lost 6 bases. As DNA, the CDR3 is TGTGCCAGCAACCCCGCACCCGGGACTAGCGTTGGCGAGCAGTACTTC. Translated: CASNPAPGTSVGEQYF.

The rearrangement uses TRBV10-3 and TRBJ2-2; D possibly corresponds to TRBD2 (6 bases). V was trimmed by 3 bases and J by 1 base, leaving 18 bases between them. The CDR3 is 18 residues long. Per germline, CDR1 ENHRY and CDR2 SYGVKD. The CDR3 nucleotides read TGTGCCATCAGTGACCCTGGGGGGAGGCGGCGGAACACCGGGGAGCTGTTTTTT. Translation gives CAISDPGGRRRNTGELFF.

There are many counts of this clonotype. This rearrangement joins TRBV6-2 or TRBV6-3 to TRBJ2-1; unclear D gene. CDR1 is MNHEY, CDR2 SVGEGT, per germline. Trimming took 2 bases from V and 7 from J, leaving 9 bases between them. This CDR3 has 13 amino acids. In nucleotides, the CDR3 is TGTGCCAGCAGTTACCCCCCTTCGAATGAGCAGTTCTTC. Its protein is CASSYPPSNEQFF.

This clonotype was recorded a few times. V is TRBV29-1 and J is TRBJ2-6; no firm D call. V was shortened by 1 base and J by 2 bases, with 3 bases between the two germline ends. The CDR3 consists of 13 residues. CDR1 and CDR2 (germline): SQVTM, ANQGSEA. CDR3 in DNA: TGCAGCGTTGAAGGGGCTGGGGCCAACGTCCTGACTTTC. It yields the protein CSVEGAGANVLTF. Combining the CDR3 with reference TRBV29-1 and TRBJ2-6 gives the whole variable domain SAVISQKPSRDICQRGTSLTIQCQVDSQVTMMFWYRQQPGQSLTLIATANQGSEATYESGFVIDKFPISRPNLTFSTLTVSNMSPEDSSIYLCSVEGAGANVLTFGAGSRLTVL.